Sequencing of this T cell receptor beta chain was carried out in a study of T-cell memory formation after mild COVID-19. Overall study findings and caveats: While clones contracting from day 15 to 85 were balanced between CD4 and CD8, later expanders leaned CD4+. Pre-infection memory showed some responding clones, and this suggested that cross-reactive memory joined. Chiefly within CM and EM were the contracting CD4+ clones; CD8+ ones were within EMRA.

Germline V CDR1 and CDR2: LGHNT, FRNRAP. The CDR3 totals 15 residues. The V gene end was trimmed by 6 bases and the J gene end by 7 bases; junction bases not matched to a gene: 13. MiXCR was run by TCRdb on the 5' RACE reads, yielding one entry per CDR3 protein. The sample holds about 340,000 distinct CDR3 sequences; 13% to 15% are singletons and the top ten take roughly 22%. In regard to this clonotype: What it binds is unknown.

The clonotype comes from a man aged 18 to 29 who had mild COVID-19 (a few samples of this study predate the infection). Cell type and time point are not known. The sequenced sample consisted of PBMCs or a T cell subset sorted from them (not recorded which). This chain joins TRBV12-5 and TRBJ2-7; 9 bases fit TRBD1. The CDR3 sequence: CASGPGTGPSEEQYF. CDR3 nucleotides: TGTGCTAGTGGGCCCGGGACAGGGCCCTCGGAGGAGCAGTACTTC.